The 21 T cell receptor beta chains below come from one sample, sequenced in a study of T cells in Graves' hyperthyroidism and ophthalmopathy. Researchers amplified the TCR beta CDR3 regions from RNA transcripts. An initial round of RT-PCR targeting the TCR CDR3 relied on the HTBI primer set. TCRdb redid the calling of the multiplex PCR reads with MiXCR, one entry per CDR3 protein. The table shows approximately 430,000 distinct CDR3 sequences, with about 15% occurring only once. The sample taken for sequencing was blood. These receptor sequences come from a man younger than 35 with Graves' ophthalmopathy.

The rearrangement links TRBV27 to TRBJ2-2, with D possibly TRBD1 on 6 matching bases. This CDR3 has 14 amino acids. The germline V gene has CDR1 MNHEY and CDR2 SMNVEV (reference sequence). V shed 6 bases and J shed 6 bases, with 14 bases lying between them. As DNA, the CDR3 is TGTGCCAGCAGACATTTACAGGGCCCCGGGGAGCTGTTTTTT. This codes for CASRHLQGPGELFF.

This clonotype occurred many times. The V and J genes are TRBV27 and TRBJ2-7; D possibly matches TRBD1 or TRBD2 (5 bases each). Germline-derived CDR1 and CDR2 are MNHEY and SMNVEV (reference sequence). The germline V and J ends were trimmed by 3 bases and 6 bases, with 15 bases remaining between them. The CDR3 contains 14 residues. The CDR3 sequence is CASSLHGRDGEQYF. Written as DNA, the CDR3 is TGTGCCAGCAGTTTGCATGGACGGGACGGCGAGCAGTACTTC.

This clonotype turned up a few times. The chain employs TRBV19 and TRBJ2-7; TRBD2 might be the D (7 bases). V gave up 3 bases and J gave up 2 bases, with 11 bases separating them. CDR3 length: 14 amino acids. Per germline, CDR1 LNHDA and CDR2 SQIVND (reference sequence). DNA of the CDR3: TGTGCCAGTAGTATGGGGGAGGGGGCCTACGAGCAGTACTTC. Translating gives CASSMGEGAYEQYF.

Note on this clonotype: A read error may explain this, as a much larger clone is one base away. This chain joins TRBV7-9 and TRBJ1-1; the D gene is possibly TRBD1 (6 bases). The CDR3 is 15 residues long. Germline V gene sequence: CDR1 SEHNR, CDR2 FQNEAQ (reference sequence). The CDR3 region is CASSLRGDTATEASF. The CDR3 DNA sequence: TGTGCCAGCAGCTTAAGGGGGGACACGGCCACTGAAGCTTCCTTT.

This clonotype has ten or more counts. In DNA form, the CDR3 reads TGTGCCAGCAGTTTACCGGGACAGACCTACGAGCAGTACTTC. Translating gives CASSLPGQTYEQYF. The chain couples TRBV27 to TRBJ2-7, with 7 bases lining up with TRBD1. This CDR3 has 14 residues. Germline CDR1 reads MNHEY; CDR2 reads SMNVEV (reference sequence). Germline trimming cut 2 bases from V and 2 bases from J; bases unmatched to any gene: 3.

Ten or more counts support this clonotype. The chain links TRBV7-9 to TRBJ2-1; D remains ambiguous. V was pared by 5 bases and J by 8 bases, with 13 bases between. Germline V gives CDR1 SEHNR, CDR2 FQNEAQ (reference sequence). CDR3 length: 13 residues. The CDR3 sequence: CASSPSLVDEQFF. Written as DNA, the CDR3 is TGTGCCAGCAGCCCTAGTTTGGTAGATGAGCAGTTCTTC.

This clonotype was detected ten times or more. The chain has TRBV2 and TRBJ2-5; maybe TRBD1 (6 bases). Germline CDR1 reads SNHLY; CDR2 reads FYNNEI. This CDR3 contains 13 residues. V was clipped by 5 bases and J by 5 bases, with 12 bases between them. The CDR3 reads CASSRGQLETQYF. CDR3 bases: TGTGCCAGCAGTCGAGGACAGCTGGAGACCCAGTACTTC.

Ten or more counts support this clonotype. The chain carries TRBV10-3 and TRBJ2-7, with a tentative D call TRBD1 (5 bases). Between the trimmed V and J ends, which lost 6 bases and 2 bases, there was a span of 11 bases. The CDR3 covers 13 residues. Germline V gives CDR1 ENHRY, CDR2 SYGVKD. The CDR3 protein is CAISSQDTYEQYF. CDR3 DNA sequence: TGTGCCATCAGCTCACAGGATACCTACGAGCAGTACTTC.

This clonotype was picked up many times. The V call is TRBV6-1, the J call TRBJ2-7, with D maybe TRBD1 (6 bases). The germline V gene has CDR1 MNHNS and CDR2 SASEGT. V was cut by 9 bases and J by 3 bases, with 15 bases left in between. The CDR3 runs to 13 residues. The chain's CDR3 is CASDQGLVYEQYF. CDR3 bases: TGTGCCAGTGACCAGGGGTTAGTCTACGAGCAGTACTTC.

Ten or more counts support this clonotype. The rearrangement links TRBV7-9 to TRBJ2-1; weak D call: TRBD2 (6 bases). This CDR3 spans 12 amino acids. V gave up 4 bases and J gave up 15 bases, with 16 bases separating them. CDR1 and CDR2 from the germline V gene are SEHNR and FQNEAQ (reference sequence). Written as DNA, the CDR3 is TGTGCCAGCAGCTCGGGGGAGAGCTTGATGTTCTTC. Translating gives CASSSGESLMFF.

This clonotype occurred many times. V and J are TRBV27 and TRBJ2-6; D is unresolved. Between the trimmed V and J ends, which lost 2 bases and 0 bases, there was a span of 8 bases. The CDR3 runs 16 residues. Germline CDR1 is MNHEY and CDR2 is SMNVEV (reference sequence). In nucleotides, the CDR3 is TGTGCCAGCAGTTTACTCAGGAGCTCTGGGGCCAACGTCCTGACTTTC. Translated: CASSLLRSSGANVLTF.

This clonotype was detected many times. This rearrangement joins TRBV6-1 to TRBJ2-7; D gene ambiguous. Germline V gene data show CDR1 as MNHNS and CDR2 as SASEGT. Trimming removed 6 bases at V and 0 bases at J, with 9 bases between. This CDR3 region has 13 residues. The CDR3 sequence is CASSQNLSYEQYF. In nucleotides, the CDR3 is TGTGCCAGCAGCCAGAACCTCTCCTACGAGCAGTACTTC.

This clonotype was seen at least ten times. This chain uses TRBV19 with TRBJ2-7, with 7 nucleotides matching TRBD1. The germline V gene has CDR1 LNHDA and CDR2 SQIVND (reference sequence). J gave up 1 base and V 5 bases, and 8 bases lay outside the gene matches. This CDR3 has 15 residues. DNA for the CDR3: TGTGCCAGTAGTTATAAGGGGACAGAATCCTACGAGCAGTACTTC. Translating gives CASSYKGTESYEQYF.

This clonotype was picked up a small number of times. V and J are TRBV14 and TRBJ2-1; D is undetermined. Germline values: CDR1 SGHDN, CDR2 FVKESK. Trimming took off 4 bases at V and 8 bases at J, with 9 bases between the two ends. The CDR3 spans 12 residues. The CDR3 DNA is TGTGCCAGCAGCCCGAGCGTCCATGAGCAGTTCTTC. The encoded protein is CASSPSVHEQFF.

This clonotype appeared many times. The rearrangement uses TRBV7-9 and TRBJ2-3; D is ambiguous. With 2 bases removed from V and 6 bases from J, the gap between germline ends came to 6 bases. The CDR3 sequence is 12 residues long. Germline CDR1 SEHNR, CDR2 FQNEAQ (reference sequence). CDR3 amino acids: CASSLWKDTQYF. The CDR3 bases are TGTGCCAGCAGCTTATGGAAGGATACGCAGTATTTT. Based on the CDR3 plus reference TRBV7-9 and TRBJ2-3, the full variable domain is DTGVSQNPRHKITKRGQNVTFRCDPISEHNRLYWYRQTLGQGPEFLTYFQNEAQLEKSRLLSDRFSAERPKGSFSTLEIQRTEQGDSAMYLCASSLWKDTQYFGPGTRLTVL.

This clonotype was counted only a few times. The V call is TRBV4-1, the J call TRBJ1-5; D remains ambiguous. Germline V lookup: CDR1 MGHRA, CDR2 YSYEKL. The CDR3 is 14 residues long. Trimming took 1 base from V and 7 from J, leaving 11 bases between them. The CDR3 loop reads CASSQGPRSQPQHF. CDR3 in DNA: TGCGCCAGCAGCCAAGGGCCCCGTTCGCAGCCCCAGCATTTT.

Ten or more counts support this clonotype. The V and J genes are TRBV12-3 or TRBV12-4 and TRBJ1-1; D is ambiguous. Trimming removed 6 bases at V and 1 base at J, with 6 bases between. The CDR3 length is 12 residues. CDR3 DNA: TGTGCCAGCAGCCAACCGAACACTGAAGCTTTCTTT. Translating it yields CASSQPNTEAFF.

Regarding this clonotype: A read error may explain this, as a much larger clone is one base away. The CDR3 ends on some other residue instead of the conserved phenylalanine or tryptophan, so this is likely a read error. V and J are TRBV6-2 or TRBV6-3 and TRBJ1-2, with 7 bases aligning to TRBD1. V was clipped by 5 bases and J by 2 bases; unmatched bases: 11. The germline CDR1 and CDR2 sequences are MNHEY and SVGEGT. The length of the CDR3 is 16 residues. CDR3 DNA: TGTGCCAGCAGTCCTGACACAGGGGTAGCAAACTATGGCTACACCTCC. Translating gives CASSPDTGVANYGYTS.

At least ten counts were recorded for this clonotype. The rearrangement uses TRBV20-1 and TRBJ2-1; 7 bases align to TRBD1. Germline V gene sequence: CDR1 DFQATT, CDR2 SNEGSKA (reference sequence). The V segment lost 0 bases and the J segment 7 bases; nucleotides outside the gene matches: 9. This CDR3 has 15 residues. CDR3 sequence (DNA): TGCAGTGCTAGAGAGGGCAGGGGGTTATCAAATGAGCAGTTCTTC. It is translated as CSAREGRGLSNEQFF.

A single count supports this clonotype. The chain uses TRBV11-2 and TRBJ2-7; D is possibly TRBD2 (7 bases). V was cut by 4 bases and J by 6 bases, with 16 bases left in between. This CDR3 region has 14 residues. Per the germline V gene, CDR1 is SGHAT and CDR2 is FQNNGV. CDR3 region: CASSWGGGLGEQYF. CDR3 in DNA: TGTGCCAGCAGCTGGGGGGGGGGCTTGGGCGAGCAGTACTTC.

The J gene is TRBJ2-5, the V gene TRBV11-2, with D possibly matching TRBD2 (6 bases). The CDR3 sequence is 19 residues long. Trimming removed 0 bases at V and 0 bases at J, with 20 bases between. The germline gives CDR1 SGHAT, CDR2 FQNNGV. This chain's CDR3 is CASSLDIIRRDPYQETQYF. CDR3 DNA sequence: TGTGCCAGCAGCTTAGATATCATTCGGCGGGATCCATACCAAGAGACCCAGTACTTC.